The clone carrying this T cell receptor beta chain appeared a few times. Its antigen remains unknown. The source of the sample is a study of immune evolution from preneoplasia to lung adenocarcinoma. General observations from the study: From normal lung to invasive adenocarcinoma, top clone frequencies appeared to decrease. Later-stage lesions appeared to have more T cells, more diversity, less clonality.

Patients had resection in Japan or China between the mid-2010s and the late 2010s. The table came from immunoSEQ multiplex PCR; TCRdb's copy has only in-frame clones and leaves some out. The sample has around 6,800 clones, roughly 70% seen once; the top ten hold 8.5%. The germline V gene has CDR1 KGHSH and CDR2 LQKENI. V shed 6 bases and J shed 8 bases, with 16 bases lying between them. The CDR3 totals 13 residues. Sequenced sample: FFPE atypical adenomatous hyperplasia tissue from the lung. Documented subset: atypical adenomatous hyperplasia (AAH), lung preneoplasia. The chain carries TRBV18 and TRBJ1-2, with a tentative D call TRBD1 (5 bases). This receptor was taken from a donor at least 70 years old with lung adenocarcinoma. Some clones in this sample may be carry-over from other donors' samples. Here the CDR3 reads CASSSRGDGGYTF. The CDR3, as DNA: TGTGCCAGCTCCTCAAGAGGGGACGGAGGCTACACCTTC. The whole variable domain, remainder taken from reference TRBV18 and TRBJ1-2, is NAGVMQNPRHLVRRRGQEARLRCSPMKGHSHVYWYRQLPEEGLKFMVYLQKENIIDESGMPKERFSAEFPKEGPSILRIQQVVRGDSAAYFCASSSRGDGGYTFGSGTRLTVV.